This T cell receptor (beta chain) originates from a study of Graves' ophthalmopathy and Graves' hyperthyroidism. Regarding the study as a whole: Most expanded clonotypes in thyroid above 0.001 frequency also showed up in blood. A 13-signature model separated ophthalmopathy from stable hyperthyroidism, 85% to 90% sensitivity, around 81% specificity.

RNA transcripts served as template for amplifying TCR beta CDR3 sequences. The authors performed first-round RT-PCR with HTBI primers and then a second-round multiplex PCR. TCRdb ran MiXCR on the multiplex PCR reads and lists one entry per CDR3 protein. The sample consists of approximately 700,000 distinct CDR3 sequences, 40% of them appearing once. Remarks on this clonotype: The target antigen is unknown.

No donor had other autoimmune disease, uncontrolled infection, pregnancy or lactation. Diagnosis was based on clinical symptoms, serum thyroxine, TRAb, thyroid ultrasound and orbital computed tomography. With V trimmed by 8 bases and J by 4 bases, 7 bases remained unmatched. The germline V gene encodes CDR1 MGHDK and CDR2 SYGVNS. CDR3 length equals 13 residues. The TCR was taken from an adult man with Graves' ophthalmopathy. This chain links TRBV25-1 with TRBJ2-7, with TRBD1 matching over 8 bases. Sequencing was done on a sample of peripheral blood. Written as DNA, the CDR3 is TGTGCCAGCGTGGGGACAGGCGTTTACGAGCAGTACTTC. Translated: CASVGTGVYEQYF.